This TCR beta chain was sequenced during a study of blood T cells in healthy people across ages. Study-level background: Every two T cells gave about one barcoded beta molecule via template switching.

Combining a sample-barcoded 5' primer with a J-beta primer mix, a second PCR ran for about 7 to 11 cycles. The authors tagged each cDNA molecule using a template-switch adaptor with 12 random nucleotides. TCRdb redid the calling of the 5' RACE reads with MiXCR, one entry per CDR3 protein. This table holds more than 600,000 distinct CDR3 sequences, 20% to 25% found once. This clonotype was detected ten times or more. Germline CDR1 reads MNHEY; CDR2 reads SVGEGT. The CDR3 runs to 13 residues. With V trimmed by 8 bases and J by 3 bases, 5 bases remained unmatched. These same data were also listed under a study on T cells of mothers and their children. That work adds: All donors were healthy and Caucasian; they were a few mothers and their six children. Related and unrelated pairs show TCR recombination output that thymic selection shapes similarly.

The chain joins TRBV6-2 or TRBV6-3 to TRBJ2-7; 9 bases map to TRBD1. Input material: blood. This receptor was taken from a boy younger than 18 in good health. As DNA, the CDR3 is TGTGCCAGCCGGCGGACAGGGGACTACGAGCAGTACTTC. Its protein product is CASRRTGDYEQYF.